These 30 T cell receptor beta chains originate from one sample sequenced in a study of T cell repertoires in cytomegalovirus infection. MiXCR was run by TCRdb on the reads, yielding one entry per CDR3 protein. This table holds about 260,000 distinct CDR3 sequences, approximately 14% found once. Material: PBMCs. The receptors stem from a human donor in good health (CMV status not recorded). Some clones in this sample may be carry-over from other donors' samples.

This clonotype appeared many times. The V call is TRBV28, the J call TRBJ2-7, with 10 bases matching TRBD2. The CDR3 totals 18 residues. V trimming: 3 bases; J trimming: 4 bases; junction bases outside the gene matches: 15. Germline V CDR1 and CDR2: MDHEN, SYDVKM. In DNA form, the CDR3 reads TGTGCCAGCAGTTTGCTAGCGGGAGAGCCACTAGCCAATTACGAGCAGTACTTC. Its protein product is CASSLLAGEPLANYEQYF.

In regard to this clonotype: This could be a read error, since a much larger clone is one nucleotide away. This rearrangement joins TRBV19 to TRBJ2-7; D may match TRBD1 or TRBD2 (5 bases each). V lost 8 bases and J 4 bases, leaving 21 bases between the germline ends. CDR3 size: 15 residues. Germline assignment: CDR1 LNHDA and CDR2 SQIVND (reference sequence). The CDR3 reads CASRPVIGESYEQYF. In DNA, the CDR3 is TGTGCCAGTCGCCCCGTGATAGGGGAGTCATACGAGCAGTACTTC. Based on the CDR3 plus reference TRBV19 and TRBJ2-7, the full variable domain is DGGITQSPKYLFRKEGQNVTLSCEQNLNHDAMYWYRQDPGQGLRLIYYSQIVNDFQKGDIAEGYSVSREKKESFPLTVTSAQKNPTAFYLCASRPVIGESYEQYFGPGTRLTVT.

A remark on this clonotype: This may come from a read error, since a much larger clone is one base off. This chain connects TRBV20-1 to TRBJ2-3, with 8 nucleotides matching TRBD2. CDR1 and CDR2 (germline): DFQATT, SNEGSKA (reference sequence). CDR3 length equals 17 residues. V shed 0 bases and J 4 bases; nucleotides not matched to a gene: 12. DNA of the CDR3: TGCAGTGCTAGAGATGTCGAAAATAGCGGGGACGCAGATACGCAGTATTTT. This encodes CSARDVENSGDADTQYF.

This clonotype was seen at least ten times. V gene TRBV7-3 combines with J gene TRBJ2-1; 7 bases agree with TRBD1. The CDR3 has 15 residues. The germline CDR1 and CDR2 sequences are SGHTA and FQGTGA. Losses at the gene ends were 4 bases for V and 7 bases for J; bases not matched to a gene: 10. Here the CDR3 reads CASSYSSGTENEQFF. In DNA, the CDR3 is TGTGCCAGCAGCTATTCCTCCGGGACAGAAAATGAGCAGTTCTTC.

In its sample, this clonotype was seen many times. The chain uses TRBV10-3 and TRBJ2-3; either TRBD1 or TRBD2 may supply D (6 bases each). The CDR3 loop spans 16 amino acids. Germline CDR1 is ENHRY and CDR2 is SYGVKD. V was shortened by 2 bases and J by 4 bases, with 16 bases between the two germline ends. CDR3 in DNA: TGTGCCATCAGTGAGGGGGGGCCATCATCGGCAGATACGCAGTATTTT. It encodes CAISEGGPSSADTQYF.

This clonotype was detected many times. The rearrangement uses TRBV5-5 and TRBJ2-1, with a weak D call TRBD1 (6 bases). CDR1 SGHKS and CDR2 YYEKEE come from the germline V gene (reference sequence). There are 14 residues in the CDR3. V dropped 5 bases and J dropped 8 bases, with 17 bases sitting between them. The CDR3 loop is CASSHISGDHEQFF. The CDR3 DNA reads TGTGCCAGCAGTCACATCTCAGGGGACCATGAGCAGTTCTTC.

The CDR3 DNA sequence: TGTGCCAGCAGTCAATGGGGGGGTGACGGGCAGCCCCAGCATTTT. Translated, it gives CASSQWGGDGQPQHF. The rearrangement uses TRBV12-3 or TRBV12-4 and TRBJ1-5, with D possibly TRBD1 on 5 matching bases. V lost 5 bases, J lost 7 bases, and 18 bases lay in between. The CDR3 is 15 residues long.

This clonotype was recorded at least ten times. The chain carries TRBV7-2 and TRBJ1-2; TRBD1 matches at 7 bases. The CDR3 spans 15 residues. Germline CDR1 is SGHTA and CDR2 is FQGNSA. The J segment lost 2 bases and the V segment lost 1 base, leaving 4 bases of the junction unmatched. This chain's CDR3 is CASSLEGGGNYGYTF. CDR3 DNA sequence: TGTGCCAGCAGCTTAGAAGGGGGCGGGAACTATGGCTACACCTTC.

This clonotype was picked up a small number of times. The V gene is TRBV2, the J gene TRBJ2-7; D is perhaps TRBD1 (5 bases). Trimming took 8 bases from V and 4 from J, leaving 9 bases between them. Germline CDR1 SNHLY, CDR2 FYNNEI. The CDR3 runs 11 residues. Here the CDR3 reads CASLRGYEQYF. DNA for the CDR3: TGTGCCAGCCTAAGGGGTTACGAGCAGTACTTC.

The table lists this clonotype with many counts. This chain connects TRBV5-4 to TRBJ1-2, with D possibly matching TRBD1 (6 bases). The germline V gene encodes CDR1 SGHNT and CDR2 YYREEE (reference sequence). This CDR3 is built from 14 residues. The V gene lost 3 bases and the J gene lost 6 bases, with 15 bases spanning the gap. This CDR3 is CASSSRGTVDGYTF. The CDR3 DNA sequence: TGTGCCAGCAGCTCCAGGGGCACAGTGGATGGCTACACCTTC.

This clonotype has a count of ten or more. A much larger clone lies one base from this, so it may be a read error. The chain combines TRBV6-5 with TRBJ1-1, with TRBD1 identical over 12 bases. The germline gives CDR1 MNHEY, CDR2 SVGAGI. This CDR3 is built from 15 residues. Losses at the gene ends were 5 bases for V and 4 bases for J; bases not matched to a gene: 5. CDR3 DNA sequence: TGTGCCAGCAGTCCGCCGGGACAGGGGGCCACTGAAGCTTTCTTT. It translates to CASSPPGQGATEAFF.

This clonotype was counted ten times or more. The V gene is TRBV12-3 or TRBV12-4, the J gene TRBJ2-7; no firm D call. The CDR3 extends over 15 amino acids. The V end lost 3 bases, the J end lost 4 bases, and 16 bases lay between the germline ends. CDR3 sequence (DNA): TGTGCCAGCAGTTTCGGATACGCAGAACCATACGAGCAGTACTTC. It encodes CASSFGYAEPYEQYF.

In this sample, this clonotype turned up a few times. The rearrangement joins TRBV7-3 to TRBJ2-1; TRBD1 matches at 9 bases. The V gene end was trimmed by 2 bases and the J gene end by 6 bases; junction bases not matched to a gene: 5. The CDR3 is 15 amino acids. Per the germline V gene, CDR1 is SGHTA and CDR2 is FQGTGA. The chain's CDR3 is CASSLSGQGGNEQFF. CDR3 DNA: TGTGCCAGCAGCTTATCGGGACAGGGTGGCAATGAGCAGTTCTTC.

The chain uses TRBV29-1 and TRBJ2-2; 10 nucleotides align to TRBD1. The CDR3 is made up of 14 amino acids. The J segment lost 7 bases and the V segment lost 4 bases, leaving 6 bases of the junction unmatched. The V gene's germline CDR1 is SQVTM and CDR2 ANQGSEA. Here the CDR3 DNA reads TGCAGCGTTGCGGGGACAGGGGAGCACGGGGAGCTGTTTTTT. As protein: CSVAGTGEHGELFF.

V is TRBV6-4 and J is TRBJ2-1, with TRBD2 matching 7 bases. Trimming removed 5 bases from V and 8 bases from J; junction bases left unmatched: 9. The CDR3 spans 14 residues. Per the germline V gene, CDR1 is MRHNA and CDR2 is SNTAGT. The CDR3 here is CASSSGSAGYEQFF. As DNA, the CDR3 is TGTGCCAGCAGTTCAGGCTCAGCGGGGTATGAGCAGTTCTTC.

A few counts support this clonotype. CDR3 in DNA: TGTGCCAGCAGTTACGAGCGGGGGATGGGGGCCAACGTCCTGACTTTC. Protein product: CASSYERGMGANVLTF. This chain links TRBV6-2 or TRBV6-3 with TRBJ2-6, with TRBD2 identical over 8 bases. V was pared by 2 bases and J by 4 bases, with 4 bases of the junction left unmatched. This CDR3 has 16 amino acids. CDR1 is MNHEY, CDR2 SVGEGT, per germline.

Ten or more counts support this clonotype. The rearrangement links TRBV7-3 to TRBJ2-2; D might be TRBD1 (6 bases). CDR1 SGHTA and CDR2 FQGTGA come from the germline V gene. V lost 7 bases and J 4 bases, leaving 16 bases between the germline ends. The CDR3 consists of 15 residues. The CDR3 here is CASKGKGGATGELFF. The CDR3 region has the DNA TGTGCCAGCAAGGGAAAAGGGGGAGCCACCGGGGAGCTGTTTTTT.

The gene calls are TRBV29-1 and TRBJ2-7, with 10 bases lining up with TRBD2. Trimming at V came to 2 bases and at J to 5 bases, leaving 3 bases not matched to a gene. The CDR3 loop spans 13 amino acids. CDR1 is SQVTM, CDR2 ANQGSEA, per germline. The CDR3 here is CSVEPSGRNEQYF. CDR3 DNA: TGCAGCGTTGAACCTAGCGGGAGAAACGAGCAGTACTTC.

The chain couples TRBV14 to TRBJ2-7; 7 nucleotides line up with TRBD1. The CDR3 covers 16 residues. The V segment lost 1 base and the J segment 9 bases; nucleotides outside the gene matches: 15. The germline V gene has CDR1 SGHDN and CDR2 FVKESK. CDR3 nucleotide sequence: TGTGCCAGCAGCCAAGTGTTCGGGCCAGGACAGGTCGCGCAGTACTTC. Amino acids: CASSQVFGPGQVAQYF.

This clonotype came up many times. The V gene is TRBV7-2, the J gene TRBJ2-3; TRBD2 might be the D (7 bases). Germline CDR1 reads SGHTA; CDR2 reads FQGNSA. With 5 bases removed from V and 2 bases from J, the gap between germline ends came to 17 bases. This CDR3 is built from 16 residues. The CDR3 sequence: CASSLLGGAVTDTQYF. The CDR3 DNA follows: TGTGCCAGCAGCCTCCTTGGGGGGGCTGTCACAGATACGCAGTATTTT.

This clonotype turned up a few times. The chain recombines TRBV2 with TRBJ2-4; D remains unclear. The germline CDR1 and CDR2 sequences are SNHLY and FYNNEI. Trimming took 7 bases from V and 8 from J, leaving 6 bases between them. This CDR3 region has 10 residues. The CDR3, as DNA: TGTGCCAGCATCGGAGACATTCAGTACTTC. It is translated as CASIGDIQYF.

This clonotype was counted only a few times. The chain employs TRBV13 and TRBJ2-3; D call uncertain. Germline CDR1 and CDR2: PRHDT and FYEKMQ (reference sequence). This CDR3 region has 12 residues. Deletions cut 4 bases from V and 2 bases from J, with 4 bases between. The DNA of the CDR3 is TGTGCCAGCAGCTCTGACACAGATACGCAGTATTTT. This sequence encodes CASSSDTDTQYF.

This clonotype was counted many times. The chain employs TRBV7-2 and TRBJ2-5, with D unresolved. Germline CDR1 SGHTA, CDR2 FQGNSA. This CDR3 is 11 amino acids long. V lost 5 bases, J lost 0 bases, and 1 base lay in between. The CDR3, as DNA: TGTGCCAGCAGCGACCAAGAGACCCAGTACTTC. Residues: CASSDQETQYF.

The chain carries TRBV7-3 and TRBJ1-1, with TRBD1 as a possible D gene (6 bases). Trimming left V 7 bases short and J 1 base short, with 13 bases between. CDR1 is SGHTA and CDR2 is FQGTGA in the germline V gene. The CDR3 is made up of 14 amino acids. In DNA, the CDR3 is TGTGCCAGCATCGCGCCGGGACAGAACACTGAAGCTTTCTTT. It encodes CASIAPGQNTEAFF.

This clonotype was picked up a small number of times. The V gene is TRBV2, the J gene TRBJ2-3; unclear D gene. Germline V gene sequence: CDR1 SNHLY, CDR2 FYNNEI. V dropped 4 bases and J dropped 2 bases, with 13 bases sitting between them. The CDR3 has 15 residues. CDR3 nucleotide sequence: TGTGCCAGCAGTGCCAACTCCCTTATCACAGATACGCAGTATTTT. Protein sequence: CASSANSLITDTQYF.

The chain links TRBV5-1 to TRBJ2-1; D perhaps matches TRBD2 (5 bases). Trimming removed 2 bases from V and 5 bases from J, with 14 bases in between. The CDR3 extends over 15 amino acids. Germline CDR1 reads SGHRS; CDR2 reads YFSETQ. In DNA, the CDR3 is TGCGCCAGCAGCTTCGGACTGCTCACAAACAATGAGCAGTTCTTC. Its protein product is CASSFGLLTNNEQFF.

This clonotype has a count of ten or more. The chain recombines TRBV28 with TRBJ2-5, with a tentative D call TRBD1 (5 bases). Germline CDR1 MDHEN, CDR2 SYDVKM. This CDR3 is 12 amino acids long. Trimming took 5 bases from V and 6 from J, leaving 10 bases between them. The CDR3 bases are TGTGCCAGCAGTAGGGGCGCAAAGACCCAGTACTTC. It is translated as CASSRGAKTQYF.

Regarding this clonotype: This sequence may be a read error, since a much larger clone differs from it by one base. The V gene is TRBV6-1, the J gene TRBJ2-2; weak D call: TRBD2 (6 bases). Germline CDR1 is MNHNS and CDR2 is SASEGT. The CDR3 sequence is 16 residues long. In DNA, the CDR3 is TGTGACAGCAGTGAAATTTCCGGGGGTGGGACCGGGGAGCTGTTTTTT. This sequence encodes CDSSEISGGGTGELFF.

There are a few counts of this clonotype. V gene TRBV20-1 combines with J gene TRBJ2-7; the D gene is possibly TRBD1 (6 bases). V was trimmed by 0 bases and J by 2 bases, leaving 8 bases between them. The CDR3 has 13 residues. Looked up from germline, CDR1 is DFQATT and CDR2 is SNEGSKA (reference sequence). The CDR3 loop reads CSARDRQAYEQYF. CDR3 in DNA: TGCAGTGCTAGAGACCGACAGGCCTACGAGCAGTACTTC.

CDR3 residues: CASSPILTSGGSNTGELFF. CDR3 sequence (DNA): TGTGCCAGCTCACCCATTCTGACTAGCGGGGGGTCGAACACCGGGGAGCTGTTTTTT. The chain recombines TRBV18 with TRBJ2-2, with TRBD2 identical over 13 bases. Germline CDR1 reads KGHSH; CDR2 reads LQKENI. The J segment lost 0 bases and the V segment lost 3 bases, leaving 7 bases of the junction unmatched. CDR3 length: 19 residues.